This T cell receptor beta chain was sequenced in a study of cytomegalovirus exposure and HLA in healthy donors. Comments on this clone: Antigen specificity is unknown.

Whole-study findings and limits: Within an earlier analysis, most TCR beta V segments proved productive either about 87% or about 30% of the time. Later on, analysis showed that most CMV-associated TCR beta chains appeared to be HLA-restricted.

In the PCR, 60 Vbeta and 13 Jbeta primers were used. Method: immunoSEQ multiplex PCR; TCRdb's copy keeps in-frame clones and lacks some. The sample consists of 100,000 or so clones, 77% of them appearing once. The clonotype comes from a man aged 40-49 years in good health and CMV-seropositive. Sequencing was performed on PBMCs.

The CDR3 region has the DNA TGTGCCAGCAGTTACCGGGACAACAATGAGCAGTTCTTC. Protein product: CASSYRDNNEQFF. The chain couples TRBV6-6 to TRBJ2-1; D perhaps matches TRBD1 (6 bases). CDR1 is MNHNY and CDR2 is SVGAGI in the germline V gene (reference sequence). This CDR3 comprises 13 residues. V shed 2 bases and J shed 5 bases, with 7 bases lying between them.